Each of the 18 T cell receptor beta chains below was sequenced from the same sample in a study of OX40 agonist ivuxolimab in advanced cancers. The assay was immunoSEQ multiplex PCR, and TCRdb's table has in-frame clones only and misses some. The sample holds over 45,000 clones, 83% seen once. This specimen was CD4+ or CD8+ T cells sorted from blood, taken in a trial of the OX40 agonist ivuxolimab. The origin of the receptors is an adult with an advanced solid tumor such as melanoma, head and neck, liver or kidney cancer.

The chain recombines TRBV10-3 with TRBJ1-2; D is unresolved. V was clipped by 10 bases and J by 3 bases, with 15 bases between them. The CDR3 consists of 13 residues. Germline CDR1 reads ENHRY; CDR2 reads SYGVKD. The CDR3 DNA reads as TGTGCCACTTCCCCGGAGGCGGACTATGGCTACACCTTC. This codes for CATSPEADYGYTF.

This sequence joins TRBV5-1 and TRBJ1-6; D might be TRBD1 (5 bases). The CDR3 is 17 residues long. Trimming shortened V by 0 bases and J by 5 bases, and 15 bases separated the two germline ends. Germline CDR1 SGHRS, CDR2 YFSETQ. In DNA form, the CDR3 reads TGCGCCAGCAGCTTGGGGGGCAGAGCTACTAATAATTCACCCCTCCACTTT. It encodes CASSLGGRATNNSPLHF.

This chain uses TRBV2 with TRBJ1-5; possibly TRBD1 for D (5 bases). V was clipped by 6 bases and J by 4 bases, with 13 bases between them. Looked up from germline, CDR1 is SNHLY and CDR2 is FYNNEI. The CDR3 loop spans 14 amino acids. The CDR3 region has the DNA TGTGCCAGCAGCATGGGACGGCAAAATCAGCCCCAGCATTTT. It is translated as CASSMGRQNQPQHF.

The count of this clone is one. This chain uses TRBV28 with TRBJ2-4; D gene uncertain. V was trimmed by 2 bases and J by 3 bases, leaving 5 bases between them. The V gene's germline CDR1 is MDHEN and CDR2 SYDVKM. The CDR3 runs to 13 residues. CDR3 loop: CASSLGHKNIQYF. The CDR3 DNA reads TGTGCCAGCAGTTTAGGCCACAAAAACATTCAGTACTTC. Drawing the rest from reference TRBV28 and TRBJ2-4, the complete variable domain is DVKVTQSSRYLVKRTGEKVFLECVQDMDHENMFWYRQDPGLGLRLIYFSYDVKMKEKGDIPEGYSVSREKKERFSLILESASTNQTSMYLCASSLGHKNIQYFGAGTRLSVL.

The chain couples TRBV30 to TRBJ2-1; D is perhaps TRBD1 or TRBD2 (5 bases each). There are 15 residues in the CDR3. From germline, CDR1 is GTSNPN and CDR2 SVGIG (reference sequence). V lost 2 bases, J lost 7 bases, and 18 bases lay in between. The CDR3 region has the DNA TGTGCCTGGAGTCGCCGGGACCCCCCGGGGAATGAGCAGTTCTTC. It is translated as CAWSRRDPPGNEQFF.

This clone was counted only a few times. The V call is TRBV5-6, the J call TRBJ2-4; D ambiguous. The V end was cut by 4 bases, the J end by 5 bases, with 7 bases between. Germline V lookup: CDR1 SGHDT, CDR2 YYEEEE. The CDR3 sequence is 12 residues long. The CDR3 DNA follows: TGTGCCAGCAGCCGTATCCAAAACATTCAGTACTTC. This sequence encodes CASSRIQNIQYF.

The rearrangement uses TRBV6-5 and TRBJ2-7; the D gene is possibly TRBD1 (5 bases). Looked up from germline, CDR1 is MNHEY and CDR2 is SVGAGI. The length of the CDR3 is 14 residues. Between the trimmed V and J ends, which lost 2 bases and 3 bases, there was a span of 11 bases. The CDR3 is CASSYSQGFYEQYF. The CDR3 DNA is TGTGCCAGCAGTTACAGTCAGGGATTCTACGAGCAGTACTTC.

A remark on this clone: With a much larger clone just one base away, this may be a read error. Other nucleotide sequences in the sample specify the same CDR3. CDR3 in DNA: TGTGCCAGCAGTGGGGGATGGACGGGAGGATCCTACGAGCAATACTTC. It yields the protein CASSGGWTGGSYEQYF. The chain has TRBV6-1 and TRBJ2-7; TRBD2 matches 7 bases. The CDR3 sequence is 16 residues long. Germline CDR1 and CDR2: MNHNS and SASEGT.

This chain links TRBV28 with TRBJ2-2; the D gene is possibly TRBD1 (6 bases). The CDR3 has 15 amino acids. The V end lost 5 bases, the J end lost 6 bases, and 16 bases lay between the germline ends. Looked up from germline, CDR1 is MDHEN and CDR2 is SYDVKM. The CDR3 DNA reads TGTGCCAGCAGTGTAACAGGGTCTCGGTCCGGGGAGCTGTTTTTT. It yields the protein CASSVTGSRSGELFF.

Comments on this clone: Germline and junction disagree at one end, which may indicate a read error. The sample holds other DNA sequences that translate to the same CDR3. The chain employs TRBV6-6 and TRBJ1-2, with D unresolved. The CDR3 length is 14 residues. Germline V gene sequence: CDR1 MNHNY, CDR2 SVGAGI (reference sequence). The CDR3 protein is CASSYSRGNYGYTF. As DNA, the CDR3 is TGTGCCAGCAGTTACTCCCGGGGAAACTATGGCTACACTTTC.

This rearrangement joins TRBV27 to TRBJ2-5; D is tentatively TRBD1 or TRBD2 (5 bases each). This CDR3 is 14 amino acids long. V lost 3 bases, J lost 7 bases, and 15 bases lay in between. CDR1 and CDR2 (germline): MNHEY, SMNVEV (reference sequence). The CDR3 region has the DNA TGTGCCAGCAGTTTCGAGGGGCGTTGGGGGACCCAGTACTTC. As protein: CASSFEGRWGTQYF.

The V and J genes are TRBV6-6 and TRBJ2-5; 11 nucleotides line up with TRBD2. Germline lookup yields CDR1 MNHNY and CDR2 SVGAGI (reference sequence). There are 14 residues in the CDR3. V lost 6 bases, J lost 5 bases, and 5 bases stayed unmatched. The CDR3 bases are TGTGCCAGCAGGGAGCCTAGCGGGAGGGAGACCCAGTACTTC. Translation gives CASREPSGRETQYF.

This clone has a single count. The V and J genes are TRBV10-2 and TRBJ2-1; 8 bases match TRBD2. Germline V gives CDR1 WSHSY, CDR2 SAAADI. V gave up 2 bases and J gave up 9 bases; unmatched junction bases: 12. This CDR3 is 16 amino acids long. This chain's CDR3 is CASSEPGGGPLGEQFF. CDR3 coding DNA: TGCGCCAGCAGTGAGCCCGGGGGGGGTCCATTGGGTGAGCAGTTCTTC.

The chain has TRBV5-1 and TRBJ2-7, with TRBD1 identical over 10 bases. CDR1 and CDR2 (germline): SGHRS, YFSETQ. The CDR3 extends over 14 amino acids. Trimming at V came to 3 bases and at J to 2 bases, leaving 2 bases not matched to a gene. CDR3 in amino acids: CASSWDRGPYEQYF. The CDR3, as DNA: TGCGCCAGCAGCTGGGACAGGGGACCCTACGAGCAGTACTTC.

The rearrangement uses TRBV7-2 and TRBJ2-3; D is ambiguous. This CDR3 region has 13 residues. Germline lookup yields CDR1 SGHTA and CDR2 FQGNSA. Trimming pared 1 base from V and 4 bases from J, leaving 6 bases between. In nucleotides, the CDR3 is TGTGCCAGCAGCTTAGGGAGTCCAGATACGCAGTATTTT. The encoded protein is CASSLGSPDTQYF.

The V and J genes are TRBV6-5 and TRBJ1-1, with TRBD1 as a possible D gene (6 bases). Germline V gives CDR1 MNHEY, CDR2 SVGAGI. The CDR3 is 12 amino acids. V was clipped by 6 bases and J by 7 bases, with 12 bases between them. The CDR3 spells CASSKQGIEAFF. In nucleotides, the CDR3 is TGTGCCAGCAGCAAACAGGGCATTGAAGCTTTCTTT.

J is TRBJ2-5 and V is TRBV6-5; perhaps TRBD2 as D (6 bases). The closer fit of TRBJ2-7 to the DNA end suggests the J call may be wrong. The CDR3 runs 14 residues. CDR1 and CDR2 (germline): MNHEY, SVGAGI. CDR3 nucleotides: TGTGCCAGCAGTTCCACGGGACTCTCCTACGAGCAGTACTTC. Protein: CASSSTGLSYEQYF.

The chain employs TRBV19 and TRBJ2-5, with D possibly matching TRBD2 (7 bases). The CDR3 totals 16 residues. The germline V and J ends were trimmed by 2 bases and 4 bases, with 17 bases remaining between them. Germline V gene sequence: CDR1 LNHDA, CDR2 SQIVND (reference sequence). CDR3 DNA sequence: TGTGCCAGTAGTATACTAGGGGGAGGGCCGGGAGAGACCCAGTACTTC. Its translation is CASSILGGGPGETQYF.